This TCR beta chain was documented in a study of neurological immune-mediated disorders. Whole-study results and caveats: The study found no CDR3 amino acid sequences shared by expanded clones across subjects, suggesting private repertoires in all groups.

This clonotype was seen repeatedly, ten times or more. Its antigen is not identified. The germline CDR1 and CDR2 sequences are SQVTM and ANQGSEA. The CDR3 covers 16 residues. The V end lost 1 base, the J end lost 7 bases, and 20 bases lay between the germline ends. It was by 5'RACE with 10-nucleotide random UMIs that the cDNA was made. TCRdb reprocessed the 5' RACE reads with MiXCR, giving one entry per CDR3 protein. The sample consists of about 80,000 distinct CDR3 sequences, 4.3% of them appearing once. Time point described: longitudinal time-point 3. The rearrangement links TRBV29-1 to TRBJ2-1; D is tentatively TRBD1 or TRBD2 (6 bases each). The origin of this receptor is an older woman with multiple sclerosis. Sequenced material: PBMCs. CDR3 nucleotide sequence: TGCAGCGTTGAAGGTCATAGGAAACTAGGGGGGAATGAGCAGTTCTTC. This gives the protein CSVEGHRKLGGNEQFF.